The source of this T cell receptor beta chain is a study of blood T cell repertoires in COVID-19. The wider study: Acute and convalescent COVID-19 specimens originated in the United States, Italy and Spain. In each case, the material was cDNA or gDNA derived from T cells, B-cell-depleted T cells, or PBMCs.

V shed 6 bases and J 9 bases; nucleotides not matched to a gene: 3. The CDR3 runs to 14 residues. CDR1 KGHSH and CDR2 LQKENI come from the germline V gene. Authors' analysis steps: Nucleated cell number was recorded as an estimate derived from reference gene primer amplification. The table came from immunoSEQ multiplex PCR; TCRdb's copy has only in-frame clones and leaves some out. The V and J calls and the clone size are those of that table, but D and trimming were determined from the DNA. The profile shows a few hundred thousand clones, 88% of them singletons. Source material: peripheral blood. The receptor comes from a man of 80 years or more with acute or convalescent COVID-19. The gene calls are TRBV18 and TRBJ2-1; TRBD2 matches at 15 bases. CDR3 protein: CASSPGLAGGEQFF. CDR3 coding DNA: TGTGCCAGCTCCCCGGGACTAGCGGGAGGTGAGCAGTTCTTC.